These 26 T cell receptor beta chains were all obtained from the same sample, sequenced in a study of a mutant IDH1 vaccine in newly diagnosed glioma. Their specific antigens are unknown. Method: immunoSEQ multiplex PCR; TCRdb's copy keeps in-frame clones and lacks some. The data show about 48,000 clones, roughly four fifths seen once. This sample's time point: week 35, safety follow-up. Mutant IDH1 20-mer peptide, at 300 ug, made up each vaccine dose, with topical imiquimod. This material consisted of PBMCs, taken from a glioma patient whose treatment included an IDH1 peptide vaccine. These TCRs come from a man aged 35-49 years with glioma.

V and J are TRBV7-2 and TRBJ2-1, with D possibly being TRBD1 or TRBD2 (6 bases each). Germline V gene data show CDR1 as SGHTA and CDR2 as FQGNSA. With 5 bases removed from V and 6 bases from J, the gap between germline ends came to 17 bases. This CDR3 is 15 amino acids long. The CDR3 DNA sequence: TGTGCCAGCAGCCTGTCCTTCGGGGGCCGCAATGAGCAGTTCTTC. This codes for CASSLSFGGRNEQFF.

J is TRBJ1-2 and V is TRBV2; TRBD1 is a possible D gene (5 bases). The length of the CDR3 is 16 residues. The V gene lost 2 bases and the J gene lost 7 bases, with 20 bases spanning the gap. In germline, CDR1 is SNHLY, CDR2 FYNNEI. The CDR3 bases are TGTGCCAGCAGTGAACGGCAGGGCAGACAATATACTGGCTACACCTTC. This sequence encodes CASSERQGRQYTGYTF.

V is TRBV23-1 and J is TRBJ1-1, with TRBD1 matching over 8 bases. TRBV23-1 is labeled an ORF, and its function is uncertain. The CDR3 totals 14 residues. Unmatched junction bases numbered 2, after V lost 2 bases and J lost 3 bases. As DNA, the CDR3 is TGCGCCAGCAGTCAACCGGACAGGGACACTGAAGCTTTCTTT. This gives the protein CASSQPDRDTEAFF.

The CDR3 coding sequence is TGTGCCAGCAGCTTGGGACTAGCGGGAGGGGATGAGCAGTTCTTC. Translating gives CASSLGLAGGDEQFF. This rearrangement joins TRBV5-4 to TRBJ2-1, with TRBD2 identical over 14 bases. The V gene end was trimmed by 0 bases and the J gene end by 8 bases; junction bases not matched to a gene: 1. The length of the CDR3 is 15 residues. The germline CDR1 and CDR2 sequences are SGHNT and YYREEE (reference sequence).

V and J are TRBV5-1 and TRBJ2-1; D uncertain. The germline gives CDR1 SGHRS, CDR2 YFSETQ. The V end lost 6 bases, the J end lost 0 bases, and 10 bases lay between the germline ends. This CDR3 has 14 residues. CDR3 in DNA: TGCGCCAGCATGCGGCAGAACTCCTACAATGAGCAGTTCTTC. Its translation is CASMRQNSYNEQFF.

In its sample, this clone was seen a few times. The chain joins TRBV5-5 to TRBJ2-1, with 9 bases fitting TRBD1. V lost 0 bases to trimming and J lost 9 bases; unmatched junction nucleotides: 13. CDR1 and CDR2 from the germline V gene are SGHKS and YYEKEE (reference sequence). The CDR3 spans 17 residues. CDR3 sequence reads: CASSLVDWDRDKSEQFF. The CDR3 nucleotides are TGTGCCAGCAGCTTGGTTGATTGGGACAGGGATAAGAGTGAGCAGTTCTTC. The full variable domain, rest sourced from reference TRBV5-5 and TRBJ2-1, is DAGVTQSPTHLIKTRGQQVTLRCSPISGHKSVSWYQQVLGQGPQFIFQYYEKEERGRGNFPDRFSARQFPNYSSELNVNALLLGDSALYLCASSLVDWDRDKSEQFFGPGTRLTVL.

This rearrangement joins TRBV6-1 to TRBJ2-2; the match to TRBD2 covers 10 bases. Trimming cost V 2 bases and J 3 bases; bases outside gene matches: 0. This CDR3 is 15 amino acids long. The germline gives CDR1 MNHNS, CDR2 SASEGT. CDR3 sequence reads: CASSELAGDTGELFF. For the CDR3, the DNA is TGTGCCAGCAGTGAACTAGCGGGAGACACCGGGGAGCTGTTTTTT.

In this sample, this clone turned up a few times. V usage is TRBV6-5 and J usage is TRBJ2-7; no clear D gene. Between the trimmed V and J ends, which lost 4 bases and 0 bases, there was a span of 7 bases. Per germline, CDR1 MNHEY and CDR2 SVGAGI. This CDR3 is built from 13 residues. The CDR3 nucleotides read TGTGCCAGCAGTTCGGACGTCTCCTACGAGCAGTACTTC. Its translation is CASSSDVSYEQYF.

This chain connects TRBV18 to TRBJ2-3, with TRBD2 matching over 8 bases. Per the germline V gene, CDR1 is KGHSH and CDR2 is LQKENI. CDR3 length equals 17 residues. V was clipped by 2 bases and J by 2 bases; unmatched bases: 9. CDR3 amino acids: CASSPGLAGAYTDTQYF. For the CDR3, the DNA is TGTGCCAGCTCACCAGGTCTAGCGGGTGCCTACACAGATACGCAGTATTTT. The entire variable domain, with the rest obtained from reference TRBV18 and TRBJ2-3, is as follows: NAGVMQNPRHLVRRRGQEARLRCSPMKGHSHVYWYRQLPEEGLKFMVYLQKENIIDESGMPKERFSAEFPKEGPSILRIQQVVRGDSAAYFCASSPGLAGAYTDTQYFGPGTRLTVL.

This chain connects TRBV18 to TRBJ2-6; 8 bases are shared with TRBD1. This CDR3 contains 18 residues. Germline V gene data show CDR1 as KGHSH and CDR2 as LQKENI. With V trimmed by 2 bases and J by 1 base, 7 bases remained unmatched. The DNA of the CDR3 is TGTGCCAGCTCACCAGGGAGGACAGGGATTTCTGGGGCCAACGTCCTGACTTTC. Residues: CASSPGRTGISGANVLTF.

This chain uses TRBV11-3 with TRBJ2-1; 7 nucleotides line up with TRBD1. CDR3 size: 15 residues. The ends lost 1 base at V and 8 bases at J; junction bases unmatched: 8. Germline loops: CDR1 SGHNT, CDR2 YENEEA. Written as DNA, the CDR3 is TGTGCCAGCAGCTTAGGTCCCCAAGGGGGCTATGAGCAGTTCTTC. Protein sequence: CASSLGPQGGYEQFF.

The rearrangement links TRBV5-6 to TRBJ2-7, with D tentatively TRBD1 (6 bases). The CDR3 has 14 residues. The germline V gene encodes CDR1 SGHDT and CDR2 YYEEEE. Trimming took off 4 bases at V and 4 bases at J, with 15 bases between the two ends. The CDR3 DNA follows: TGTGCCAGCAGCCAGGGGAGCCCTGGGTACGAGCAGTACTTC. It codes for CASSQGSPGYEQYF.

This rearrangement joins TRBV5-4 to TRBJ2-2; 9 nucleotides match TRBD2. There are 15 residues in the CDR3. V dropped 2 bases and J dropped 5; count of bases not matched to a gene: 4. Germline CDR1 is SGHNT and CDR2 is YYREEE (reference sequence). CDR3 residues: CASSLSGRRTGELFF. The CDR3 DNA is TGTGCCAGCAGCTTAAGCGGGAGGCGGACCGGGGAGCTGTTTTTT.

A single count supports this clone. The chain couples TRBV9 to TRBJ2-5, with TRBD2 identical over 9 bases. CDR1 and CDR2 (germline): SGDLS, YYNGEE. The CDR3 extends over 18 amino acids. J gave up 4 bases and V 3 bases, and 16 bases lay outside the gene matches. In nucleotides, the CDR3 is TGTGCCAGCAGCGCCCCAAGGGGGACTAGCCGAGGCTTAGAGACCCAGTACTTC. The encoded protein is CASSAPRGTSRGLETQYF.

The chain joins TRBV5-4 to TRBJ2-1, with 10 bases identical to TRBD2. This CDR3 spans 15 amino acids. Losses at the gene ends were 1 base for V and 2 bases for J; bases not matched to a gene: 0. CDR1 and CDR2 from the germline V gene are SGHNT and YYREEE (reference sequence). Written as DNA, the CDR3 is TGTGCCAGCAGCTTGACTAGCGGGACCTACAATGAGCAGTTCTTC. This encodes CASSLTSGTYNEQFF.

The V gene is TRBV5-5, the J gene TRBJ2-7; D perhaps matches TRBD2 (6 bases). CDR1 and CDR2 from the germline V gene are SGHKS and YYEKEE (reference sequence). The CDR3 consists of 14 residues. V was shortened by 2 bases and J by 5 bases, with 14 bases between the two germline ends. The CDR3 nucleotides read TGTGCCAGCAGCTTCGGAGGGGTCCTGAACGAGCAGTACGTC. As protein: CASSFGGVLNEQYV.

This chain uses TRBV9 with TRBJ2-3; D may be TRBD1 or TRBD2 (5 bases each). Per the germline V gene, CDR1 is SGDLS and CDR2 is YYNGEE. There are 15 residues in the CDR3. The V end was cut by 3 bases, the J end by 3 bases, with 14 bases between. CDR3 residues: CASSAEGDGTDTQYF. Here the CDR3 DNA reads TGTGCCAGCAGCGCCGAAGGGGACGGGACAGATACGCAGTATTTT.

The genes are TRBV11-2 and TRBJ2-1; D gene unclear. Trimming cost V 0 bases and J 7 bases, with 7 bases left between them. Germline V gene lookup returns CDR1 SGHAT and CDR2 FQNNGV. The CDR3 covers 13 residues. CDR3 in amino acids: CASSLDQVNEQFF. Written as DNA, the CDR3 is TGTGCCAGCAGCTTAGATCAGGTGAATGAGCAGTTCTTC.

In its sample, this clone was seen a few times. V usage is TRBV9 and J usage is TRBJ2-1, with TRBD2 matching 9 bases. V shed 3 bases and J 5 bases; nucleotides not matched to a gene: 0. CDR1 SGDLS and CDR2 YYNGEE come from the germline V gene. There are 13 residues in the CDR3. CDR3: CASSGLADNEQFF. CDR3 bases: TGTGCCAGCAGCGGACTAGCGGACAATGAGCAGTTCTTC.

This chain connects TRBV4-2 to TRBJ2-7; D is possibly TRBD2 (6 bases). The V end lost 5 bases, the J end lost 3 bases, and 17 bases lay between the germline ends. From germline, CDR1 is LGHNA and CDR2 YNFKEQ. The CDR3 is 15 amino acids. The CDR3 region has the DNA TGTGCCAGCAGCAAACCGGGACTTGAAGTCTACGAGCAGTACTTC. As protein: CASSKPGLEVYEQYF.

This clone was recorded a few times. The V call is TRBV11-3, the J call TRBJ2-1; maybe TRBD2 (5 bases). Trimming took off 1 base at V and 3 bases at J, with 7 bases between the two ends. This CDR3 has 14 amino acids. The germline V gene encodes CDR1 SGHNT and CDR2 YENEEA. The chain's CDR3 is CASSLGGSYNEQFF. In nucleotides, the CDR3 is TGTGCCAGCAGCTTAGGAGGGAGCTACAATGAGCAGTTCTTC.

The V and J genes are TRBV5-5 and TRBJ2-6; D is ambiguous. Germline CDR1 SGHKS, CDR2 YYEKEE (reference sequence). The CDR3 length is 14 residues. The V gene lost 4 bases and the J gene lost 4 bases, with 9 bases spanning the gap. CDR3 loop: CASSLSSGANVLTF. The CDR3 DNA reads TGTGCCAGCAGCCTTTCCTCCGGGGCCAACGTCCTGACTTTC.

About this clone: The same CDR3 is also encoded by other DNA sequences in this sample. The chain employs TRBV20-1 and TRBJ2-1, with D hard to call. V gave up 6 bases and J gave up 2 bases, with 5 bases separating them. The length of the CDR3 is 11 residues. Germline V gene sequence: CDR1 DFQATT, CDR2 SNEGSKA (reference sequence). This CDR3 reads CSATTYNEQFF. The CDR3 DNA sequence: TGCAGTGCAACAACCTACAATGAGCAGTTCTTC.

This chain uses TRBV19 with TRBJ2-7; 9 bases align to TRBD1. This CDR3 has 14 amino acids. Germline CDR1 and CDR2: LNHDA and SQIVND (reference sequence). Unmatched junction bases numbered 5, after V lost 5 bases and J lost 3 bases. Here the CDR3 DNA reads TGTGCCAGTAGTTTCGGGACAGGGTTCTACGAGCAGTACTTC. Encoded protein: CASSFGTGFYEQYF.

The rearrangement links TRBV27 to TRBJ2-1, with D uncertain. CDR3 length: 11 residues. V lost 4 bases and J 7 bases, leaving 5 bases between the germline ends. Germline V gene data show CDR1 as MNHEY and CDR2 as SMNVEV (reference sequence). Here the CDR3 DNA reads TGTGCCAGCAGTTGGGGTAATGAGCAGTTCTTC. Protein product: CASSWGNEQFF.

The chain has TRBV7-8 and TRBJ2-7, with no clear D. The V gene's germline CDR1 is SGHVS and CDR2 FQNEAQ. This CDR3 comprises 11 residues. Trimming took 3 bases from V and 2 from J, leaving 2 bases between them. CDR3 DNA: TGTGCCAGCAGCTTCACCTACGAGCAGTACTTC. Translation gives CASSFTYEQYF.